This entry lists 29 T cell receptor beta chains sequenced from one sample in a study of blood T cell repertoires in COVID-19. Sequencing used immunoSEQ multiplex PCR; TCRdb keeps in-frame clones, though not all of them. The repertoire has over 350,000 clones, 80% to 90% of them found once; the top ten carry about 10%. Sample: PBMCs or T cells enriched from blood (not recorded which). The receptors derive from a woman between 45 and 60 years old who had recovered from COVID-19.

This chain links TRBV7-6 with TRBJ1-1; possibly TRBD1 for D (5 bases). Germline-derived CDR1 and CDR2 are SGHVS and FNYEAQ. The germline V and J ends were trimmed by 0 bases and 4 bases, with 15 bases remaining between them. There are 16 residues in the CDR3. The CDR3 nucleotides read TGTGCCAGCAGCTTAGCGGGCGGGGACGTGGCCACTGAAGCTTTCTTT. Amino acids: CASSLAGGDVATEAFF. The full variable domain, in which reference TRBV7-6 and TRBJ1-1 provide the parts outside the CDR3, is GAGVSQSPRYKVTKRGQDVALRCDPISGHVSLYWYRQALGQGPEFLTYFNYEAQQDKSGLPNDRFSAERPEGSISTLTIQRTEQRDSAMYRCASSLAGGDVATEAFFGQGTRLTVV.

DNA of the CDR3: TGTGCCAGCAGTTACTCAGGGAGCTCTGGAAACACCATATATTTT. It is translated as CASSYSGSSGNTIYF. This chain uses TRBV6-2 or TRBV6-3 with TRBJ1-3; D is unclear. From germline, CDR1 is MNHEY and CDR2 SVGEGT. The CDR3 sequence is 15 residues long. V shed 0 bases and J shed 0 bases, with 6 bases lying between them.

This chain links TRBV19 with TRBJ1-1, with D hard to call. There are 13 residues in the CDR3. CDR1 and CDR2 (germline): LNHDA, SQIVND (reference sequence). With 4 bases removed from V and 8 bases from J, the gap between germline ends came to 14 bases. CDR3 nucleotide sequence: TGTGCCAGTAGTAACTACAACGGCCGCGAAGCTTTCTTT. Protein product: CASSNYNGREAFF.

The chain couples TRBV5-1 to TRBJ1-2; no clear D gene. V was clipped by 5 bases and J by 4 bases, with 12 bases between them. This CDR3 has 13 amino acids. Germline V gene lookup returns CDR1 SGHRS and CDR2 YFSETQ. This chain's CDR3 is CASRPPGSYGYTF. In DNA, the CDR3 is TGCGCCAGCAGGCCTCCAGGTTCCTATGGCTACACCTTC.

The chain combines TRBV12-5 with TRBJ2-5, with 8 positions matching TRBD2. Trimming at V came to 2 bases and at J to 2 bases, leaving 7 bases not matched to a gene. Germline-derived CDR1 and CDR2 are LGHNT and FRNRAP. This CDR3 comprises 16 residues. The CDR3 coding sequence is TGTGCTAGTGGTTTGCTCATAGCGGGGACACAAGAGACCCAGTACTTC. This gives the protein CASGLLIAGTQETQYF.

This chain joins TRBV27 and TRBJ2-5; D is perhaps TRBD2 (5 bases). Germline V gives CDR1 MNHEY, CDR2 SMNVEV (reference sequence). CDR3 length: 11 amino acids. The V and J ends lost 9 bases and 12 bases respectively, with 17 bases between them. The CDR3, as DNA: TGTGCCAGGGGAAGCCCGGGATATGAGTACTTC. The encoded protein is CARGSPGYEYF.

This chain connects TRBV28 to TRBJ1-5; the match to TRBD1 covers 9 bases. V lost 5 bases to trimming and J lost 5 bases; unmatched junction nucleotides: 13. The CDR3 runs to 17 residues. Germline V gene lookup returns CDR1 MDHEN and CDR2 SYDVKM. The CDR3 bases are TGTGCCAGCAGTCCCCGACAGGGGGAAGTGTTATATCAGCCCCAGCATTTT. This codes for CASSPRQGEVLYQPQHF.

The CDR3 DNA sequence: TGTGCCTGGGGGGAGGGTTCCCCTGAAGCTTTCTTT. The encoded protein is CAWGEGSPEAFF. This chain uses TRBV30 with TRBJ1-1, with D unclear. This CDR3 comprises 12 residues. Germline lookup yields CDR1 GTSNPN and CDR2 SVGIG (reference sequence). V was clipped by 5 bases and J by 6 bases, with 13 bases between them.

As concerns this clone: Distinct nucleotide sequences in the sample also encode this CDR3. This chain connects TRBV9 to TRBJ1-1; D remains unclear. This CDR3 is 13 amino acids long. V dropped 0 bases and J dropped 5 bases, with 8 bases sitting between them. Germline V gives CDR1 SGDLS, CDR2 YYNGEE. CDR3 nucleotide sequence: TGTGCCAGCAGCGTAGTTACGGGGACTGAAGCTTTCTTT. Translating gives CASSVVTGTEAFF.

Written as DNA, the CDR3 is TGTGCCAGCAGTGTCATCACGCCCGGGAGGGCTAGCACAGATACGCAGTATTTT. Protein product: CASSVITPGRASTDTQYF. This rearrangement joins TRBV2 to TRBJ2-3, with TRBD2 matching over 8 bases. The CDR3 consists of 18 residues. With V trimmed by 4 bases and J by 0 bases, 12 bases remained unmatched. Germline V gives CDR1 SNHLY, CDR2 FYNNEI.

This chain joins TRBV5-1 and TRBJ2-3, with 10 positions matching TRBD2. CDR1 and CDR2 (germline): SGHRS, YFSETQ. This CDR3 has 17 residues. V was pared by 4 bases and J by 2 bases, with 10 bases of the junction left unmatched. CDR3 sequence reads: CASSTGLLAGNTDTQYF. The CDR3 DNA is TGCGCCAGCAGCACTGGGCTACTAGCGGGGAACACAGATACGCAGTATTTT. The variable domain in full, completed from reference TRBV5-1 and TRBJ2-3, reads KAGVTQTPRYLIKTRGQQVTLSCSPISGHRSVSWYQQTPGQGLQFLFEYFSETQRNKGNFPGRFSGRQFSNSRSEMNVSTLELGDSALYLCASSTGLLAGNTDTQYFGPGTRLTVL.

This clone has only one observation. This chain connects TRBV25-1 to TRBJ1-1; TRBD1 aligns across 9 bases. There are 13 residues in the CDR3. V shed 3 bases, J shed 8 bases, and the junction held 4 bases outside the gene matches. From germline, CDR1 is MGHDK and CDR2 SYGVNS. CDR3 region: CASSDRGTGEAFF. The CDR3 region has the DNA TGTGCCAGCAGTGATCGAGGGACAGGGGAAGCTTTCTTT. The variable domain in full, completed from reference TRBV25-1 and TRBJ1-1, reads EADIYQTPRYLVIGTGKKITLECSQTMGHDKMYWYQQDPGMELHLIHYSYGVNSTEKGDLSSESTVSRIRTEHFPLTLESARPSHTSQYLCASSDRGTGEAFFGQGTRLTVV.

This clone was recorded once. J is TRBJ1-6 and V is TRBV28, with a tentative D call TRBD1 (6 bases). The CDR3 length is 15 residues. Germline values: CDR1 MDHEN, CDR2 SYDVKM. The V and J ends lost 0 bases and 6 bases respectively, with 9 bases between them. The CDR3 DNA is TGTGCCAGCAGTTTATGGGGGGCGCGTAATTCACCCCTCCACTTT. Translation: CASSLWGARNSPLHF.

A word on this clone: This sequence may be a read error, since a much larger clone differs from it by one base. The sample carries other DNA sequences with the same CDR3. This sequence joins TRBV5-1 and TRBJ1-1; TRBD1 is a possible D gene (5 bases). V was clipped by 4 bases and J by 1 base, with 8 bases between them. Germline CDR1 SGHRS, CDR2 YFSETQ. The CDR3 spans 13 residues. The CDR3 DNA reads TGCGCCAGCAGCCCGACAGAGAACACTGAAGCTTTCTTT. Protein: CASSPTENTEAFF.

The chain is built from TRBV3-1 (or the pseudogene TRBV3-2) and TRBJ1-2; maybe TRBD1 (6 bases). The CDR3 totals 18 residues. CDR1 is LGHDT and CDR2 is YNNKEL in the germline V gene (reference sequence). V lost 3 bases and J 3 bases, leaving 23 bases between the germline ends. Here the CDR3 reads CASSQPGGIDRLHYGYTF. In nucleotides, the CDR3 is TGTGCCAGCAGCCAGCCGGGGGGTATAGACAGGCTACACTATGGCTACACCTTC.

The rearrangement joins TRBV6-5 to TRBJ2-2; 9 bases are shared with TRBD1. Germline trimming cut 6 bases from V and 4 bases from J; bases unmatched to any gene: 6. Germline V gives CDR1 MNHEY, CDR2 SVGAGI. The CDR3 spans 15 residues. CDR3 in DNA: TGTGCCAGCAGATCCGGGACAGGGCCCACCGGGGAGCTGTTTTTT. This encodes CASRSGTGPTGELFF.

This chain connects TRBV5-4 to TRBJ2-1; D is ambiguous. Between the trimmed V and J ends, which lost 4 bases and 9 bases, there was a span of 14 bases. Germline-derived CDR1 and CDR2 are SGHNT and YYREEE (reference sequence). The CDR3 spans 13 residues. CDR3 sequence: CASSPRAPAEQFF. As DNA, the CDR3 is TGTGCCAGCAGCCCCAGAGCGCCGGCTGAGCAGTTCTTC.

The chain links TRBV30 to TRBJ1-2; D is perhaps TRBD1 (6 bases). V lost 3 bases to trimming and J lost 4 bases, with 15 bases between them. There are 14 residues in the CDR3. Germline-derived CDR1 and CDR2 are GTSNPN and SVGIG (reference sequence). The CDR3 is CAWRTGGGPYGYTF. The CDR3 region has the DNA TGTGCCTGGAGAACTGGGGGGGGCCCCTATGGCTACACCTTC.

The chain is built from TRBV3-1 (or the pseudogene TRBV3-2) and TRBJ2-1, with a possible D match to TRBD2 (5 bases). Germline loops: CDR1 LGHDT, CDR2 YNNKEL (reference sequence). Trimming took off 0 bases at V and 0 bases at J, with 9 bases between the two ends. The CDR3 is 16 amino acids. CDR3 coding DNA: TGTGCCAGCAGCCAAGATCCGGGGAGCTCCTACAATGAGCAGTTCTTC. Its protein is CASSQDPGSSYNEQFF.

This sequence joins TRBV4-1 and TRBJ1-6; weak D call: TRBD1 (5 bases). This CDR3 is 15 amino acids long. CDR1 and CDR2 (germline): MGHRA, YSYEKL. V was trimmed by 1 base and J by 9 bases, leaving 13 bases between them. Here the CDR3 DNA reads TGCGCCAGCAGCCAAGTCGAGGGGAGGAGTTCACCCCTCCACTTT. This codes for CASSQVEGRSSPLHF.

The V gene is TRBV6-2 or TRBV6-3, the J gene TRBJ1-5, with D possibly matching TRBD1 (6 bases). CDR3 size: 19 residues. CDR1 is MNHEY and CDR2 is SVGEGT in the germline V gene. Trimming stripped 2 bases from V and 7 bases from J, with 27 bases between. CDR3 nucleotide sequence: TGTGCCAGCAGTTACCGACTCTCTTATGGGCTGGGGGGGCGGCAGCCCCAGCATTTT. Translated: CASSYRLSYGLGGRQPQHF.

The rearrangement links TRBV19 to TRBJ2-7, with unresolved D. V was cut by 3 bases and J by 5 bases, with 17 bases left in between. Germline CDR1 LNHDA, CDR2 SQIVND (reference sequence). The CDR3 extends over 15 amino acids. CDR3 region: CASSMGQEILNEQYF. The CDR3 DNA is TGTGCCAGTAGTATGGGTCAGGAAATCTTGAACGAGCAGTACTTC.

The chain links TRBV9 to TRBJ1-1; 9 positions match TRBD1. This CDR3 is built from 14 residues. Trimming cost V 4 bases and J 5 bases; bases outside gene matches: 6. Germline V gene sequence: CDR1 SGDLS, CDR2 YYNGEE. The CDR3 DNA is TGTGCCAGCAGCCCGGGACAGGGAGTGACTGAAGCTTTCTTT. Its translation is CASSPGQGVTEAFF.

This chain uses TRBV19 with TRBJ2-7, with 7 bases lining up with TRBD1. The CDR3 is 11 residues long. In germline, CDR1 is LNHDA, CDR2 SQIVND (reference sequence). V trimming: 6 bases; J trimming: 12 bases; junction bases outside the gene matches: 8. The CDR3 protein is CASSRQGWLYF. CDR3 sequence (DNA): TGTGCCAGTAGCAGACAGGGCTGGTTGTACTTC.

The chain employs TRBV20-1 and TRBJ1-2, with TRBD1 matching 11 bases. Germline CDR1 reads DFQATT; CDR2 reads SNEGSKA (reference sequence). The CDR3 totals 16 residues. The ends lost 3 bases at V and 2 bases at J; junction bases unmatched: 8. CDR3 in DNA: TGCAGTGCTAGTTGGGACAGGGGGTATATAAACTATGGCTACACCTTC. Its protein is CSASWDRGYINYGYTF.

The CDR3 DNA reads as TGTGCCAGCAGCATCCAGGGACTCGAGAACACTGAAGCTTTCTTT. Its protein product is CASSIQGLENTEAFF. The chain has TRBV5-4 and TRBJ1-1, with D possibly matching TRBD1 (5 bases). The CDR3 is 15 amino acids. CDR1 and CDR2 from the germline V gene are SGHNT and YYREEE (reference sequence). V lost 4 bases and J lost 1, with 14 bases in between.

The J gene is TRBJ1-1, the V gene TRBV19; D not certain. The CDR3 contains 13 residues. Looked up from germline, CDR1 is LNHDA and CDR2 is SQIVND (reference sequence). Trimming removed 6 bases from V and 3 bases from J, with 11 bases in between. For the CDR3, the DNA is TGTGCCAGTAGGGAAGATCGGGACACTGAAGCTTTCTTT. Translation: CASREDRDTEAFF.

This clone was detected once. This sequence joins TRBV9 and TRBJ2-1; no reliable D call. The CDR3 consists of 15 residues. Germline lookup yields CDR1 SGDLS and CDR2 YYNGEE. Between the trimmed V and J ends, which lost 0 bases and 4 bases, there was a span of 11 bases. Here the CDR3 DNA reads TGTGCCAGCAGCGTAGATTTACCAGCGTACAATGAGCAGTTCTTC. It encodes CASSVDLPAYNEQFF.

The chain employs TRBV27 and TRBJ2-7; D perhaps matches TRBD1 (5 bases). V lost 3 bases and J 0 bases, leaving 6 bases between the germline ends. From germline, CDR1 is MNHEY and CDR2 SMNVEV (reference sequence). The CDR3 contains 13 residues. In nucleotides, the CDR3 is TGTGCCAGCAGTTTGACAGACTCCTACGAGCAGTACTTC. It encodes CASSLTDSYEQYF.